This T cell receptor (beta chain) was identified in a study of blood T cells in healthy people across ages. Study-level results: PBMCs went unsorted, and a conclusive naive versus antigen-experienced comparison was therefore prevented.

The donors, all healthy, were Caucasians living in Russia, aged 6 to 90. A J-beta primer mix and a sample-barcoded 5' primer were used in a second PCR of roughly 6 to 12 cycles. TCRdb itself ran the 5' RACE reads through MiXCR, one entry per CDR3 protein. The table shows about 1.1 million distinct CDR3 sequences, with around two fifths occurring only once. Germline V gene lookup returns CDR1 SGHRS and CDR2 YFSETQ. This CDR3 is 14 amino acids long. V was clipped by 0 bases and J by 4 bases, with 10 bases between them. For this clonotype: Its matching antigen is unknown.

The receptor comes from a man in his late teens or twenties in good health. Specimen: blood. V usage is TRBV5-1 and J usage is TRBJ1-2; no clear D gene. This CDR3 reads CASSLGPTPYGYTF. DNA of the CDR3: TGCGCCAGCAGCTTGGGACCTACCCCCTATGGCTACACCTTC.